The sequence of this TCR beta chain was determined in a study of T cells in narcolepsy. Study-wide context: Donors had narcolepsy type 1 or type 2, or were healthy controls.

Study outcomes and limitations: Healthy controls reportedly lacked the autoreactive clonotypes serially found in patients' blood. Autoreactive clone sequences were missing from some blood memory CD4+ repertoires. Same-patient CSF and blood CD4+ T cell clonotypes included HCRT-specific and TRIB2-specific autoreactive ones.

In regard to this clone: Its matching antigen is unknown.

Germline values: CDR1 MNHEY, CDR2 SVGAGI. The CDR3 runs to 16 residues. The trim removed 0 bases at V and 2 bases at J, leaving 6 bases unmatched. Measured with immunoSEQ multiplex PCR; TCRdb has only the in-frame clones, and not every one. Among over 25,000 clones, around 86% were seen once, and the ten largest hold roughly 0.99%. The source is a human donor with narcolepsy. The chain combines TRBV6-5 with TRBJ1-2; 7 bases line up with TRBD1. Sequences were obtained from CD45RA- memory CD4+ T cells from PBMCs. The CDR3 DNA sequence: TGTGCCAGCAGTTACTCAGGAGGGGGCGAAAACTATGGCTACACCTTC. This gives the protein CASSYSGGGENYGYTF.